This entry concerns a single TCR beta chain. The sample originates from a study of control samples from healthy donors and cancer patients. This CDR3 is 15 amino acids long. Germline V gene data show CDR1 as MGHRA and CDR2 as YSYEKL. Trimming removed 1 base from V and 1 base from J, with 10 bases in between. Measured with immunoSEQ multiplex PCR; TCRdb has only the in-frame clones, and not every one. The table lists about 53,000 clones, approximately 86% of them singletons, with 11% to 15% in the top ten. This sequence originates from a man aged 55-75 years with head and neck cancer. This rearrangement joins TRBV4-1 to TRBJ2-5; D unresolved. Sequenced sample: PBMCs. The chain's CDR3 is CASSQVFDPQETQYF. The DNA of the CDR3 is TGCGCCAGCAGCCAAGTGTTCGACCCCCAAGAGACCCAGTACTTC.